Listed below are T cell receptor beta chains from one sample, sequenced in a study of blood T cell repertoires in COVID-19. Clones were read by immunoSEQ multiplex PCR, and TCRdb kept only the in-frame ones, dropping some. The table has fewer than 95,000 clones, 72% seen once. Sequencing input: peripheral blood. These receptors all come from a woman of 80 years or more with acute or convalescent COVID-19. Both conserved end residues are part of each CDR3. Each record gives: J gene, D gene, CDR3 length, clone size, V gene, CDR3 protein, CDR3 DNA. The D gene is left open where the match is weak. A clone size is listed for some rows: how often the clone was seen (once, few, many), or a class if it is expanded.

>TRBJ1-2|TRBD1|16|many|TRBV30
CAWSVGRQGGNYGYTF
TGTGCCTGGAGTGTGGGCAGACAGGGAGGTAACTATGGCTACACCTTC
>TRBJ1-2|.|15|.|TRBV19
CASSIGRGGNYGYTF
TGTGCCAGTAGTATAGGGCGAGGGGGTAACTATGGCTACACCTTC
>TRBJ1-1|.|14|.|TRBV5-6
CASSLTGGHTEAFF
TGTGCCAGCAGCTTGACGGGGGGGCACACTGAAGCTTTCTTT
>TRBJ2-3|.|16|.|TRBV28
CASSPSGGPSTDTQYF
TGTGCCAGCAGTCCCTCCGGGGGGCCTAGCACAGATACGCAGTATTTT
>TRBJ1-6|.|15|once|TRBV5-5
CASSLAEFNNSPLHF
TGTGCCAGCAGCTTGGCTGAGTTCAATAATTCACCCCTCCACTTT
>TRBJ2-1|.|20|once|TRBV21-1
CASSKLPFWLAGGYYNEQFF
TGTGCCAGCAGCAAACTTCCGTTTTGGCTAGCGGGGGGATACTACAATGAGCAGTTCTTC
>TRBJ1-4|.|15|.|TRBV7-2
CASSSSPGVNEKLFF
TGTGCCAGCAGCTCCTCCCCAGGGGTTAATGAAAAACTGTTTTTT
>TRBJ2-1|TRBD2|20|few|TRBV4-1
CASSQDPPASASGAYNEQFF
TGCGCCAGCAGCCAAGATCCCCCCGCTTCGGCTAGCGGCGCCTACAATGAGCAGTTCTTC
>TRBJ2-5|TRBD1|16|.|TRBV9
CASSAAGTGYQETQYF
TGTGCCAGCAGCGCTGCCGGGACAGGGTACCAAGAGACCCAGTACTTC
>TRBJ2-5|.|18|.|TRBV7-3
CASSLKAPGRGYQETQYF
TGTGCCAGCAGCTTAAAGGCCCCGGGGCGGGGTTACCAAGAGACCCAGTACTTC
>TRBJ1-2|.|14|.|TRBV6-2/TRBV6-3
CASSYGPGLSGYTF
TGTGCCAGCAGTTACGGGCCCGGTTTGAGCGGCTACACCTTC
>TRBJ2-6|TRBD1|16|.|TRBV6-6
CASRGQAPLRANVLTF
TGTGCCAGCAGAGGACAGGCACCTCTGAGGGCCAACGTCCTGACTTTC
>TRBJ2-7|.|13|.|TRBV5-8
CASSWGVGYEQYF
TGTGCCAGCAGCTGGGGGGTTGGCTACGAGCAGTACTTC
>TRBJ1-3|TRBD1|17|.|TRBV3-1/TRBV3-2
CASSRRGLMSSGNTIYF
TGTGCCAGCAGCCGCAGGGGGCTTATGAGCTCTGGAAACACCATATATTTT
>TRBJ2-5|.|13|.|TRBV29-1
CSVGWANQETQYF
TGCAGCGTCGGATGGGCTAACCAAGAGACCCAGTACTTC
>TRBJ2-1|.|12|few|TRBV5-1
CASSLDFRGQFF
TGCGCCAGCAGCTTGGATTTCCGGGGGCAGTTCTTC
>TRBJ1-6|.|15|few|TRBV4-3
CASSQDDSDNSPLHF
TGCGCCAGCAGCCAAGATGACTCAGATAATTCACCCCTCCACTTT
>TRBJ1-5|.|12|.|TRBV2
CASSGAIQPQHF
TGTGCCAGCAGTGGGGCCATTCAGCCCCAGCATTTT
>TRBJ1-1|.|13|.|TRBV6-5
CASRWAEGTEAFF
TGTGCCAGCAGATGGGCAGAGGGCACTGAAGCTTTCTTT
>TRBJ1-2|.|12|.|TRBV5-6
CASSFRVSGYTF
TGTGCCAGCAGCTTCAGGGTTAGCGGCTACACCTTC
>TRBJ1-2|TRBD1|16|.|TRBV20-1
CSASEGQGTAAYGYTF
TGCAGTGCTAGTGAGGGACAGGGGACTGCCGCCTATGGCTACACCTTC
>TRBJ1-4|.|18|few|TRBV10-1
CASRPPFARQTHNEKLFF
TGCGCCAGCCGTCCCCCTTTTGCGCGGCAGACTCATAATGAAAAACTGTTTTTT
>TRBJ2-2|TRBD2|17|.|TRBV5-8
CASSLAASGGYTGELFF
TGTGCCAGCAGCTTGGCGGCTAGCGGGGGATATACCGGGGAGCTGTTTTTT
>TRBJ1-2|TRBD1|14|.|TRBV28
CASTPPGGNYGYTF
TGTGCCAGCACCCCTCCAGGGGGAAACTATGGCTACACCTTC
>TRBJ2-5|TRBD2|17|.|TRBV7-2
CASSQVLIAGGQETQYF
TGTGCCAGCAGCCAAGTTCTTATAGCGGGGGGTCAGGAGACCCAGTACTTC
>TRBJ2-5|TRBD2|15|.|TRBV6-1
CASSDRTSGGETQYF
TGTGCCAGCAGTGACAGGACTAGCGGAGGGGAGACCCAGTACTTC
>TRBJ1-4|.|16|.|TRBV30
CAWSGGPRETNEKLFF
TGTGCCTGGAGTGGGGGCCCTAGGGAAACTAATGAAAAACTGTTTTTT
>TRBJ1-1|.|18|.|TRBV14
CASSQASFRGGWNTEAFF
TGTGCCAGCAGCCAAGCAAGTTTTAGGGGGGGGTGGAACACTGAAGCTTTCTTT
>TRBJ1-2|.|13|.|TRBV7-9
CASNYLGGATTAF
TGTGCCAGCAACTATCTTGGAGGAGCAACGACCGCCTTC
>TRBJ1-1|.|12|once|TRBV2
CASSEDSRQAFF
TGCGCCAGCAGTGAGGACAGTCGTCAGGCTTTCTTT
>TRBJ2-1|.|14|.|TRBV5-4
CASSLGGLYNEQFF
TGTGCCAGCAGCTTGGGCGGGCTGTACAATGAGCAGTTCTTC
>TRBJ1-3|.|15|.|TRBV4-3
CASSQDQGLGNTIYF
TGCGCCAGCAGCCAAGATCAGGGGTTAGGAAACACCATATATTTT
>TRBJ2-3|.|14|few|TRBV4-3
CASSPGGVRDTQYF
TGCGCCAGCAGCCCCGGGGGAGTAAGAGATACGCAGTATTTT
>TRBJ2-5|.|14|.|TRBV25-1
CASERSGLQETQYF
TGTGCCAGCGAACGTAGCGGCCTCCAAGAGACCCAGTACTTC
>TRBJ1-5|.|15|.|TRBV4-1
CASSLMTGGNQPQHF
TGCGCCAGCAGCCTAATGACAGGCGGCAATCAGCCCCAGCATTTT
>TRBJ1-2|TRBD1|13|.|TRBV4-1
CASSLRTGVGYTF
TGCGCCAGCAGCCTCAGGACAGGGGTTGGCTACACCTTC
>TRBJ1-2|TRBD1|14|.|TRBV5-1
CASSLGQGLYGYTF
TGCGCCAGCAGCTTGGGACAGGGCCTCTATGGCTACACCTTC
>TRBJ2-5|.|12|.|TRBV10-3
CAISGSRETQYF
TGTGCCATCAGCGGTTCGCGAGAGACCCAGTACTTC
>TRBJ1-2|TRBD1|15|few|TRBV27
CASTPLTGQWVGYTF
TGTGCCAGCACCCCCTTGACGGGACAGTGGGTCGGCTACACCTTC
>TRBJ1-1|.|14|.|TRBV10-3
CAISGWGGNTEAFF
TGTGCCATCAGTGGTTGGGGGGGCAACACTGAAGCTTTCTTT
>TRBJ2-3|TRBD1|16|few|TRBV4-1
CASSQTGTGSTDTQYF
TGCGCCAGCAGCCAAACCGGGACAGGGTCCACAGATACGCAGTATTTT
>TRBJ2-3|TRBD1|12|once|TRBV6-5
CASGFRGDTQYF
TGTGCCAGCGGATTCAGGGGGGATACGCAGTATTTT
>TRBJ1-6|.|14|.|TRBV2
CASSLQGGTSPLHF
TGTGCCAGCAGTTTACAGGGTGGGACTTCACCCCTCCACTTT
>TRBJ1-1|.|14|.|TRBV30
CAWSDRQANTEAFF
TGTGCCTGGAGTGATAGACAGGCGAACACTGAAGCTTTCTTT
>TRBJ2-5|TRBD1|16|.|TRBV4-3
CASSQERDSNQETQYF
TGCGCCAGCAGCCAAGAACGGGACAGCAACCAAGAGACCCAGTACTTC
>TRBJ1-1|TRBD1|14|.|TRBV2
CASSSGQGATEAFF
TGTGCCAGCAGCTCCGGACAGGGGGCCACTGAAGCTTTCTTT
>TRBJ1-5|.|15|.|TRBV2
CASSEASQGWQPQHF
TGTGCCAGCAGTGAAGCGAGCCAGGGCTGGCAGCCCCAGCATTTT